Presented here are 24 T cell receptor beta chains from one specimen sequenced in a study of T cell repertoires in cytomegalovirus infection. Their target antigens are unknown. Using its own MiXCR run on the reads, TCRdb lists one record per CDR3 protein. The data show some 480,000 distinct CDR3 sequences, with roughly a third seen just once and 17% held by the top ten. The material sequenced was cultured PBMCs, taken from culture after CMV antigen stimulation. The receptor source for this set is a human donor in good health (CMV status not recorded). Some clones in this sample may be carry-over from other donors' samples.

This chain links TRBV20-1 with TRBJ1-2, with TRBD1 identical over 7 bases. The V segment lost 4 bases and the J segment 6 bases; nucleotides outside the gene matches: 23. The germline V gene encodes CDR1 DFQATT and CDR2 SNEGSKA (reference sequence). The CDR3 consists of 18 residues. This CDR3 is CSAIAHAKTATGSHGYTF. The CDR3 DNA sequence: TGCAGTGCTATAGCGCACGCTAAAACAGCGACAGGGAGTCATGGCTACACCTTC.

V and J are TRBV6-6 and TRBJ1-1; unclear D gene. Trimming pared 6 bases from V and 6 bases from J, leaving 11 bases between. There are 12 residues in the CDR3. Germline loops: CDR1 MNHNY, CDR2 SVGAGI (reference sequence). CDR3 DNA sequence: TGTGCCAGCAGCCCTAGAGGCGCTGAAGCTTTCTTT. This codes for CASSPRGAEAFF.

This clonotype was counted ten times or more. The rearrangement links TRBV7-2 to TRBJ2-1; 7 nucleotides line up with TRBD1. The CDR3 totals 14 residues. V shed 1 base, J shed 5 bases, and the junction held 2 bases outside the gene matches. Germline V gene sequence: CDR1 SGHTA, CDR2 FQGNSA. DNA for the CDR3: TGTGCCAGCAGCTTAGGACAGGGAAACAATGAGCAGTTCTTC. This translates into CASSLGQGNNEQFF. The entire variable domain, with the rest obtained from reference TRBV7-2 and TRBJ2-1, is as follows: GAGVSQSPSNKVTEKGKDVELRCDPISGHTALYWYRQSLGQGLEFLIYFQGNSAPDKSGLPSDRFSAERTGGSVSTLTIQRTQQEDSAVYLCASSLGQGNNEQFFGPGTRLTVL.

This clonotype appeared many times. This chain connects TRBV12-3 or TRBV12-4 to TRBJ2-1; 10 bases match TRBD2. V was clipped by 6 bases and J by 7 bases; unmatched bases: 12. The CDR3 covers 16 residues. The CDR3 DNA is TGTGCCAGCAGCCATTTAGCGGGAGGCAGTGGGAATGAGCAGTTCTTC. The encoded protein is CASSHLAGGSGNEQFF.

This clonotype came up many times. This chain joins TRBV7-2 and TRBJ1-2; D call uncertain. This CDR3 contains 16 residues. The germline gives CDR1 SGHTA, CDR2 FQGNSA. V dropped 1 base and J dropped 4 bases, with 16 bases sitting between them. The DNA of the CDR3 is TGTGCCAGCAGCTTAGGTTCCGGGAGCGGGGTCTATGGCTACACCTTC. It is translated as CASSLGSGSGVYGYTF.

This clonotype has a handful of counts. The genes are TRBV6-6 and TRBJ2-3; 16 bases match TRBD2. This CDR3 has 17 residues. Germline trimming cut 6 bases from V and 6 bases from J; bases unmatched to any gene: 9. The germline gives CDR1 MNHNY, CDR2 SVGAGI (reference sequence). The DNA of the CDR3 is TGTGCCAGCAGAGGGACTAGCGGGAGGGTCATATCGGATACGCAGTATTTT. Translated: CASRGTSGRVISDTQYF.

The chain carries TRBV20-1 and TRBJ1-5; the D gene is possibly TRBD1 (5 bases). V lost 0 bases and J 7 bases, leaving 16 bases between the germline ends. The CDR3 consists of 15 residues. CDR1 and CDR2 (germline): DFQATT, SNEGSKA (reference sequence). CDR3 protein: CSARESMGRVQPQHF. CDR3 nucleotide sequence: TGCAGTGCTAGAGAATCTATGGGCAGGGTGCAGCCCCAGCATTTT.

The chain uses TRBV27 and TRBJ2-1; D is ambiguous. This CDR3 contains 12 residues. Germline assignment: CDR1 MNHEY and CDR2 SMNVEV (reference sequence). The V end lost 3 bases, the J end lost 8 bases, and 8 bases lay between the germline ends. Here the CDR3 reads CASSFRGHEQFF. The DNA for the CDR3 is TGTGCCAGCAGTTTCCGAGGTCATGAGCAGTTCTTC.

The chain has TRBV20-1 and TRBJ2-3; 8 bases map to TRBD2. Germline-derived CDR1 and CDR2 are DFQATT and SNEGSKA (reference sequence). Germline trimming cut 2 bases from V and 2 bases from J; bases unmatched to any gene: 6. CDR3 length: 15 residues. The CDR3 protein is CSARIREGPTDTQYF. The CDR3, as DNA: TGCAGTGCTAGAATACGGGAGGGCCCCACAGATACGCAGTATTTT.

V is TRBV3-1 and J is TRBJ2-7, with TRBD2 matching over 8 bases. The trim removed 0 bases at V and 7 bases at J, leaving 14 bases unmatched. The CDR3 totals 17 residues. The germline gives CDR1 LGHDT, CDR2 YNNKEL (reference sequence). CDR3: CASSQEGTGGPEAEQYF. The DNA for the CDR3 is TGTGCCAGCAGCCAAGAAGGTACGGGAGGGCCTGAGGCGGAGCAGTACTTC.

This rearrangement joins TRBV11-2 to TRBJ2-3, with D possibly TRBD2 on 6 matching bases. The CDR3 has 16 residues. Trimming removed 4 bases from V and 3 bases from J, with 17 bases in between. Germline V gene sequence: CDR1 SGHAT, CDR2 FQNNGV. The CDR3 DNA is TGTGCCAGCAGCTCGGGAGCGGAATTGAGAACAGATACGCAGTATTTT. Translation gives CASSSGAELRTDTQYF.

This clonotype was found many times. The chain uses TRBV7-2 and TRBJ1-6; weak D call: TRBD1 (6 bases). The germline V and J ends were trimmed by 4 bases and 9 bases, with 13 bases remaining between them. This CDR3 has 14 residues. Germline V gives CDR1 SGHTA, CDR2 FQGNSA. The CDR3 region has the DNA TGTGCCAGCAGCTACAGGGATATGGGTTCACCCCTCCACTTT. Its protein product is CASSYRDMGSPLHF.

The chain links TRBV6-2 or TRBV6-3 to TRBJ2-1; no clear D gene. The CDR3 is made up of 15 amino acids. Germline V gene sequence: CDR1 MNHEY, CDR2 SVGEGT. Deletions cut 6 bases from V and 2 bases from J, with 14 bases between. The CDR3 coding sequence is TGTGCCAGCAGGCCCATTGGGAACCCCTACAATGAGCAGTTCTTC. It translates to CASRPIGNPYNEQFF.

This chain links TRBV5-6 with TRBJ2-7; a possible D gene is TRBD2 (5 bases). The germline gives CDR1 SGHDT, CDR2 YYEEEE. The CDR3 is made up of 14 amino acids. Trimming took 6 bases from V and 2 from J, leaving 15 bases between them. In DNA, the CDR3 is TGTGCCAGCAACCCCGGACTTACCCCCTACGAGCAGTACTTC. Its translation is CASNPGLTPYEQYF.

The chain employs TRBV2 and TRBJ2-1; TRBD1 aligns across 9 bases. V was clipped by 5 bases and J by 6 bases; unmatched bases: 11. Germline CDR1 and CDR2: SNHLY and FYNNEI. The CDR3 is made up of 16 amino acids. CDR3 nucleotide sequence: TGTGCCAGCAGTCCACACAGGGGGCGGGAAGGCAATGAGCAGTTCTTC. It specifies CASSPHRGREGNEQFF. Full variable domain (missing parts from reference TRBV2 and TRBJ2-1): EPEVTQTPSHQVTQMGQEVILRCVPISNHLYFYWYRQILGQKVEFLVSFYNNEISEKSEIFDDQFSVERPDGSNFTLKIRSTKLEDSAMYFCASSPHRGREGNEQFFGPGTRLTVL.

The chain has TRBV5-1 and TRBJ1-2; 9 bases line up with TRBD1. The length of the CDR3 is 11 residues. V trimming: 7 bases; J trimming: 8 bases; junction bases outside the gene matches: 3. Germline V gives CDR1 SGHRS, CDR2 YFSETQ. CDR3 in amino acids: CASRQGGGYTF. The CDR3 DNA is TGCGCCAGCCGACAGGGGGGCGGCTACACCTTC. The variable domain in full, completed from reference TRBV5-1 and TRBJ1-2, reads KAGVTQTPRYLIKTRGQQVTLSCSPISGHRSVSWYQQTPGQGLQFLFEYFSETQRNKGNFPGRFSGRQFSNSRSEMNVSTLELGDSALYLCASRQGGGYTFGSGTRLTVV.

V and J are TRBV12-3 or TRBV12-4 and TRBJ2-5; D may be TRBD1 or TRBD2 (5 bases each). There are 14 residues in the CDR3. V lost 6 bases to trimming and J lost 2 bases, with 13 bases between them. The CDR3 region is CASSRDAMQETQYF. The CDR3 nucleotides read TGTGCCAGCAGCAGGGACGCCATGCAAGAGACCCAGTACTTC.

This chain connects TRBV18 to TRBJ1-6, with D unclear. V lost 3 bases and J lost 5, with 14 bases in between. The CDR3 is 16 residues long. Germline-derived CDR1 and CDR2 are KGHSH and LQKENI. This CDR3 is CASSPLQPEHNSPLHF. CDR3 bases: TGTGCCAGCTCACCGCTCCAACCCGAACATAATTCACCCCTCCACTTT.

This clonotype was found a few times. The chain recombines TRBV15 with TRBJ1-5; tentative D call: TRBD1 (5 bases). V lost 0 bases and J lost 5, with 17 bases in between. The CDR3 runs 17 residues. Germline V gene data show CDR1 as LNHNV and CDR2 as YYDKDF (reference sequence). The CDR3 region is CATSRETFGGPHQPQHF. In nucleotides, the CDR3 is TGTGCCACCAGCAGAGAGACGTTTGGGGGTCCCCATCAGCCCCAGCATTTT.

The CDR3 DNA sequence: TGCGCCAGCAGCCAACCCGGACAGGGGGCGCGTAGCAATCAGCCCCAGCATTTT. It yields the protein CASSQPGQGARSNQPQHF. The V gene is TRBV4-1, the J gene TRBJ1-5; 11 nucleotides align to TRBD1. Per germline, CDR1 MGHRA and CDR2 YSYEKL. With 2 bases clipped from V and 0 bases from J, the junction kept 6 bases outside the gene matches. The CDR3 consists of 18 residues.

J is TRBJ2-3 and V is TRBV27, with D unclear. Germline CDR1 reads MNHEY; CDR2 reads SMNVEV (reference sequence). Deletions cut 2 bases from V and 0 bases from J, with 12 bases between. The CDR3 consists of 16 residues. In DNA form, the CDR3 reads TGTGCCAGCAGTTTAACTGACTTTTCCAGCACAGATACGCAGTATTTT. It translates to CASSLTDFSSTDTQYF.

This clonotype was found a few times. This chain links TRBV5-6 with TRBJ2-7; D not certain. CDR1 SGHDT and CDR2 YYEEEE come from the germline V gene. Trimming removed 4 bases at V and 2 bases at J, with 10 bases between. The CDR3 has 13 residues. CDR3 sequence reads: CASSPRQAYEQYV. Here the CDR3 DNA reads TGTGCCAGCAGCCCCCGACAAGCCTACGAGCAGTACGTC.

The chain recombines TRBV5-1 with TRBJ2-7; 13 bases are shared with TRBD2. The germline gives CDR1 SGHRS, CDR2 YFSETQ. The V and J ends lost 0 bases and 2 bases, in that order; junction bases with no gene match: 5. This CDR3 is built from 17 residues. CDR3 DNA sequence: TGCGCCAGCAGCTTGGGGGCCGGACTAGCGGGAGCCTACGAGCAGTACTTC. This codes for CASSLGAGLAGAYEQYF.

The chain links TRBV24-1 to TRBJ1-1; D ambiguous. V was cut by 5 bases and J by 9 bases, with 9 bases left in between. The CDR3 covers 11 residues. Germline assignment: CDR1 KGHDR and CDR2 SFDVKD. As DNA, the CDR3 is TGTGCCACCAGTGTAGGAGGGAAAGCTTTCTTT. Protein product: CATSVGGKAFF.